These 18 T cell receptor beta chains originate from one sample sequenced in a study of T cells in localized non-small cell lung cancer. Generated by immunoSEQ multiplex PCR, the TCRdb table keeps only in-frame clones and is missing some. Of approximately 30,000 clones listed, roughly 93% were seen once; the top ten hold 6.5% to 10%. The source was peripheral blood, collected before any cancer treatment. The receptors derive from a female donor aged 60 or older with stage I lung adenocarcinoma.

The CDR3 sequence: CASSMPYASQPQHF. The CDR3 nucleotides are TGTGCCAGTAGCATGCCCTATGCATCGCAGCCCCAGCATTTT. The rearrangement links TRBV19 to TRBJ1-5; D is uncertain. Germline V gene lookup returns CDR1 LNHDA and CDR2 SQIVND (reference sequence). Trimming pared 6 bases from V and 7 bases from J, leaving 16 bases between. This CDR3 is 14 amino acids long.

The J gene is TRBJ2-7, the V gene TRBV28; perhaps TRBD1 as D (7 bases). This CDR3 comprises 14 residues. From germline, CDR1 is MDHEN and CDR2 SYDVKM. The V and J ends lost 5 bases and 9 bases respectively, with 20 bases between them. The DNA for the CDR3 is TGTGCCAGCAGTCCCCCCCGGGCCCAGGGGGGGCAGTACTTC. It translates to CASSPPRAQGGQYF.

This rearrangement joins TRBV5-1 to TRBJ2-3; 8 bases are shared with TRBD2. The trim removed 1 base at V and 0 bases at J, leaving 1 base unmatched. The CDR3 runs to 15 residues. Germline CDR1 is SGHRS and CDR2 is YFSETQ. CDR3 DNA: TGCGCCAGCAGCTTGACTAGCGGAAGCACAGATACGCAGTATTTT. This codes for CASSLTSGSTDTQYF. The full variable domain, rest sourced from reference TRBV5-1 and TRBJ2-3, is KAGVTQTPRYLIKTRGQQVTLSCSPISGHRSVSWYQQTPGQGLQFLFEYFSETQRNKGNFPGRFSGRQFSNSRSEMNVSTLELGDSALYLCASSLTSGSTDTQYFGPGTRLTVL.

The chain links TRBV9 to TRBJ1-2, with no clear D. Per the germline V gene, CDR1 is SGDLS and CDR2 is YYNGEE. The V end lost 2 bases, the J end lost 5 bases, and 13 bases lay between the germline ends. CDR3 length: 14 residues. CDR3 protein: CASSVGTGEYGYTF. In nucleotides, the CDR3 is TGTGCCAGCAGCGTCGGAACGGGCGAGTATGGCTACACCTTC.

The chain recombines TRBV5-1 with TRBJ1-1, with D hard to call. Germline V gene data show CDR1 as SGHRS and CDR2 as YFSETQ. CDR3 size: 15 residues. Trimming left V 4 bases short and J 1 base short, with 14 bases between. CDR3 amino acids: CASSPRLEKNTEAFF. The CDR3 nucleotides are TGCGCCAGCAGCCCACGGCTCGAGAAGAACACTGAAGCTTTCTTT.

The V call is TRBV19, the J call TRBJ1-2; TRBD1 matches at 8 bases. This CDR3 is built from 15 residues. Germline V gene lookup returns CDR1 LNHDA and CDR2 SQIVND (reference sequence). V gave up 6 bases and J gave up 4 bases; unmatched junction bases: 10. The CDR3 DNA sequence: TGTGCCAGTAGGCCGGACAGGGATCGCGGCTATGGCTACACCTTC. Its protein product is CASRPDRDRGYGYTF.

This chain uses TRBV5-1 with TRBJ2-5; 14 nucleotides line up with TRBD2. V shed 2 bases and J 7 bases; nucleotides not matched to a gene: 7. The CDR3 extends over 16 amino acids. Per germline, CDR1 SGHRS and CDR2 YFSETQ. This chain's CDR3 is CASSLGTSGGFGTQYF. Written as DNA, the CDR3 is TGCGCCAGCAGCTTAGGGACTAGCGGGGGTTTCGGGACCCAGTACTTC.

The V gene is TRBV10-2, the J gene TRBJ2-7; D is ambiguous. CDR1 is WSHSY, CDR2 SAAADI, per germline. CDR3 length: 14 amino acids. Trimming took off 0 bases at V and 0 bases at J, with 6 bases between the two ends. This CDR3 reads CASSESGSSYEQYF. DNA of the CDR3: TGCGCCAGCAGTGAGTCCGGAAGCTCCTACGAGCAGTACTTC.

The chain couples TRBV5-4 to TRBJ2-6, with D possibly TRBD1 on 6 matching bases. CDR1 and CDR2 (germline): SGHNT, YYREEE (reference sequence). This CDR3 has 16 amino acids. V dropped 0 bases and J dropped 4 bases, with 11 bases sitting between them. The CDR3 reads CASSLEDRSGANVLTF. In DNA, the CDR3 is TGTGCCAGCAGCTTGGAAGACAGGTCGGGGGCCAACGTCCTGACTTTC.

The chain combines TRBV7-8 with TRBJ1-5; D remains unclear. The germline gives CDR1 SGHVS, CDR2 FQNEAQ. Trimming pared 1 base from V and 4 bases from J, leaving 8 bases between. This CDR3 spans 14 amino acids. DNA of the CDR3: TGTGCCAGCAGCTTAGGGACTAAGAATCAGCCCCAGCATTTT. It yields the protein CASSLGTKNQPQHF.

This chain links TRBV4-1 with TRBJ2-5, with D hard to call. In germline, CDR1 is MGHRA, CDR2 YSYEKL. The CDR3 runs to 16 residues. V lost 4 bases and J lost 1, with 16 bases in between. The CDR3 region is CASSRGPSPTQETQYF. In DNA form, the CDR3 reads TGCGCCAGCAGCCGCGGACCCTCTCCTACCCAAGAGACCCAGTACTTC.

The chain has TRBV28 and TRBJ2-5; 7 nucleotides align to TRBD1. Germline loops: CDR1 MDHEN, CDR2 SYDVKM. Trimming removed 2 bases from V and 5 bases from J; junction bases left unmatched: 8. There are 15 residues in the CDR3. CDR3 region: CASSLVGQVGETQYF. The CDR3 DNA reads TGTGCCAGCAGTTTAGTAGGACAGGTTGGGGAGACCCAGTACTTC.

The rearrangement joins TRBV4-3 to TRBJ2-1; 8 bases match TRBD2. Germline V CDR1 and CDR2: LGHNA, YSLEER. CDR3 length: 16 amino acids. The V and J ends lost 0 bases and 5 bases, in that order; junction bases with no gene match: 6. The CDR3 bases are TGCGCCAGCAGCCAAGATGCGGGGGGCTTCAACAATGAGCAGTTCTTC. Translating gives CASSQDAGGFNNEQFF.

The chain is built from TRBV6-5 and TRBJ1-2, with D possibly matching TRBD1 (5 bases). From germline, CDR1 is MNHEY and CDR2 SVGAGI. V lost 7 bases, J lost 4 bases, and 16 bases lay in between. CDR3 length: 14 amino acids. The CDR3: CASTRDGGVYGYTF. The CDR3 coding sequence is TGTGCCAGCACCCGGGACGGCGGCGTCTATGGCTACACCTTC.

The chain carries TRBV6-5 and TRBJ2-3; 7 nucleotides line up with TRBD1. Germline CDR1 and CDR2: MNHEY and SVGAGI. This CDR3 contains 15 residues. V lost 5 bases, J lost 2 bases, and 7 bases stayed unmatched. CDR3 in amino acids: CASSPGQLNTDTQYF. CDR3 bases: TGTGCCAGCAGTCCGGGACAGCTGAACACAGATACGCAGTATTTT.

The rearrangement joins TRBV2 to TRBJ2-2; 9 bases map to TRBD1. The CDR3 totals 15 residues. Germline V gene data show CDR1 as SNHLY and CDR2 as FYNNEI. V shed 7 bases and J 6 bases; nucleotides not matched to a gene: 9. CDR3 protein: CASTRGQGRPGELFF. Here the CDR3 DNA reads TGTGCCAGCACCCGTGGACAGGGGAGACCCGGGGAGCTGTTTTTT.

This sequence joins TRBV11-2 and TRBJ2-1; 7 bases align to TRBD2. The junction had 10 bases not matched to a gene; V was cut back by 3 bases and J by 8 bases. Germline-derived CDR1 and CDR2 are SGHAT and FQNNGV. The CDR3 covers 15 residues. CDR3 loop: CASSFVGGSSHEQFF. The DNA for the CDR3 is TGTGCCAGCAGCTTTGTTGGCGGGAGTTCCCATGAGCAGTTCTTC. The full variable domain, its missing parts supplied by reference TRBV11-2 and TRBJ2-1, is EAGVAQSPRYKIIEKRQSVAFWCNPISGHATLYWYQQILGQGPKLLIQFQNNGVVDDSQLPKDRFSAERLKGVDSTLKIQPAKLEDSAVYLCASSFVGGSSHEQFFGPGTRLTVL.

The chain uses TRBV7-9 and TRBJ2-1, with 12 nucleotides matching TRBD2. The CDR3 is 16 residues long. V trimming: 4 bases; J trimming: 8 bases; junction bases outside the gene matches: 9. The germline gives CDR1 SEHNR, CDR2 FQNEAQ (reference sequence). This chain's CDR3 is CASSSRTSGIEDEQFF. The CDR3 DNA sequence: TGTGCCAGCAGCTCCCGGACTAGCGGGATTGAGGATGAGCAGTTCTTC.